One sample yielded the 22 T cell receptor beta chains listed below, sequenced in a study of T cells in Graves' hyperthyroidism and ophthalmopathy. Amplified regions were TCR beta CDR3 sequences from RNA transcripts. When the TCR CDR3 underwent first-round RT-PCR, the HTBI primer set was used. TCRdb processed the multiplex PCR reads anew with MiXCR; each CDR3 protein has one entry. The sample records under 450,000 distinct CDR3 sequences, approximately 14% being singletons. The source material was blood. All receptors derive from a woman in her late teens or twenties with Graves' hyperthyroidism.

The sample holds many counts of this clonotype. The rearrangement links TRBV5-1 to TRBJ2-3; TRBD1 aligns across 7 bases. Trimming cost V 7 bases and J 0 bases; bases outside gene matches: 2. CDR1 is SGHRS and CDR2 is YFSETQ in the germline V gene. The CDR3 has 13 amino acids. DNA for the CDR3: TGCGCCAGCTGGGACAGAAGCACAGATACGCAGTATTTT. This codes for CASWDRSTDTQYF.

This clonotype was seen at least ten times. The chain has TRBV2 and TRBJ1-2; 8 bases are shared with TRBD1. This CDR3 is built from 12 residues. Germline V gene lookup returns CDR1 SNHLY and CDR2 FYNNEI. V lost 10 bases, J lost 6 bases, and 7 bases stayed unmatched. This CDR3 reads CAIDQGANGYTF. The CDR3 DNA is TGTGCCATAGATCAGGGGGCGAATGGCTACACCTTC.

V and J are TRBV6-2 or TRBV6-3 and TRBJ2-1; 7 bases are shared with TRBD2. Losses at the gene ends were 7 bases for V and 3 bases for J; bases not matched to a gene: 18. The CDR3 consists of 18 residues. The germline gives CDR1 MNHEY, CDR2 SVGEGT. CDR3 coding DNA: TGTGCCAGCAATTCAATCGGACTTCTAAGCGGGGACTACAATGAGCAGTTCTTC. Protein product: CASNSIGLLSGDYNEQFF.

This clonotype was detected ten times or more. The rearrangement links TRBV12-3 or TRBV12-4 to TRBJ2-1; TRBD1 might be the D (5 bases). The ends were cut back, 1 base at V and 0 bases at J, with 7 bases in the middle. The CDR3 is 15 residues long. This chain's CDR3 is CASSLGGRSYNEQFF. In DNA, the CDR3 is TGTGCCAGCAGTTTAGGGGGCCGCTCCTACAATGAGCAGTTCTTC.

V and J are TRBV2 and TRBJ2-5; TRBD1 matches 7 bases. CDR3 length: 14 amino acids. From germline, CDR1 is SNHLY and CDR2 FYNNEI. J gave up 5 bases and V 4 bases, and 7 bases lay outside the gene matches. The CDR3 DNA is TGTGCCAGCAGTGGACAGGGAGCGCGGGAGACCCAGTACTTC. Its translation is CASSGQGARETQYF.

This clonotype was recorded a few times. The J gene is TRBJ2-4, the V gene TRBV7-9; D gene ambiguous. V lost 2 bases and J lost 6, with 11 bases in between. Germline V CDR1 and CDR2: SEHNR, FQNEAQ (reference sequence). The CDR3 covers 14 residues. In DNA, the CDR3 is TGTGCCAGCAGCTTAAACATGCCTGTAAACATTCAGTACTTC. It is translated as CASSLNMPVNIQYF.

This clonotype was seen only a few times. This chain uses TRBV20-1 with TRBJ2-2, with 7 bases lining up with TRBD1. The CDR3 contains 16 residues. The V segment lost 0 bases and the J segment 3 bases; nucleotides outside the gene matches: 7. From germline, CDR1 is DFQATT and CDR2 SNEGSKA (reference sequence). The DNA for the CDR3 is TGCAGTGCTAGAGATCCCGGACAGGCCGACACCGGGGAGCTGTTTTTT. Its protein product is CSARDPGQADTGELFF.

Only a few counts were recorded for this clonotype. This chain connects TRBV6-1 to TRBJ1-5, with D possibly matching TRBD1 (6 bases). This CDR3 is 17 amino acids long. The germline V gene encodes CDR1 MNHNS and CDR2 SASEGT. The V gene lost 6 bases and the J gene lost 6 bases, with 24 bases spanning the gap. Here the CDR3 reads CASSLIPPGAGGQPQHF. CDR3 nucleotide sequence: TGTGCCAGCAGCCTAATACCCCCAGGGGCAGGCGGTCAGCCCCAGCATTTT.

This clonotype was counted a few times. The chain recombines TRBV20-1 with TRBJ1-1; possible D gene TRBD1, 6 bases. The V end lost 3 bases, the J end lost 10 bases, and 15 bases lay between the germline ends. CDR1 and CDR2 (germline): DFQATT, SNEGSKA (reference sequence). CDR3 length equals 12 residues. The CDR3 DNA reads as TGCAGTGCTAGGCCTGGGGGCCCCCCAGCTTTCTTT. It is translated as CSARPGGPPAFF.

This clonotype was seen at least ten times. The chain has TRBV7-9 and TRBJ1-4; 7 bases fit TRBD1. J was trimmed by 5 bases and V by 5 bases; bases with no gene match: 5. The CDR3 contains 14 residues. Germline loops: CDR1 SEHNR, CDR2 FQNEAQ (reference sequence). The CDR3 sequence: CASSRGQENEKLFF. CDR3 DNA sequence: TGTGCCAGCAGCCGAGGACAGGAGAATGAAAAACTGTTTTTT.

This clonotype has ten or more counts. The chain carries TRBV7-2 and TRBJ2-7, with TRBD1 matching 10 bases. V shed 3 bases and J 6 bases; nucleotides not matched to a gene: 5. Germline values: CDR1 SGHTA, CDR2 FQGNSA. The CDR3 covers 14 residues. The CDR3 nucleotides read TGTGCCAGCAGCTTCGACAGGGGGCAGGGCGAGCAGTACTTC. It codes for CASSFDRGQGEQYF. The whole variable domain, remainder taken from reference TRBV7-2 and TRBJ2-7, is GAGVSQSPSNKVTEKGKDVELRCDPISGHTALYWYRQSLGQGLEFLIYFQGNSAPDKSGLPSDRFSAERTGGSVSTLTIQRTQQEDSAVYLCASSFDRGQGEQYFGPGTRLTVT.

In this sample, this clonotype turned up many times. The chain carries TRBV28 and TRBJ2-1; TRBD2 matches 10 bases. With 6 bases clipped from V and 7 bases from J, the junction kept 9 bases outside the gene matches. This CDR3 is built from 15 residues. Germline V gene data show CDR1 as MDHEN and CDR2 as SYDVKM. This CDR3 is CASSPPSGSLNEQFF. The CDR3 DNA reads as TGTGCCAGCAGCCCCCCTAGCGGGAGTTTGAATGAGCAGTTCTTC.

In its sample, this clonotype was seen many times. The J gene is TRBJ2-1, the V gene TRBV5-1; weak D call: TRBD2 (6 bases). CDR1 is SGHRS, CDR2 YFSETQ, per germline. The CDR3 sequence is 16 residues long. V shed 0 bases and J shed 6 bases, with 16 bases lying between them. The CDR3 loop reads CASSLGGTHSVNEQFF. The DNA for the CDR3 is TGCGCCAGCAGCTTGGGCGGGACTCACTCTGTCAATGAGCAGTTCTTC.

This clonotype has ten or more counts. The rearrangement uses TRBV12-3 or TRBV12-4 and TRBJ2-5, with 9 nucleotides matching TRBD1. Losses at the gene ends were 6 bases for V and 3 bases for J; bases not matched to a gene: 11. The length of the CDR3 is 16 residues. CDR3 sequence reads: CASSPGTGKFEETQYF. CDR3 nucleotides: TGTGCCAGCAGCCCCGGGACAGGGAAGTTTGAAGAGACCCAGTACTTC.

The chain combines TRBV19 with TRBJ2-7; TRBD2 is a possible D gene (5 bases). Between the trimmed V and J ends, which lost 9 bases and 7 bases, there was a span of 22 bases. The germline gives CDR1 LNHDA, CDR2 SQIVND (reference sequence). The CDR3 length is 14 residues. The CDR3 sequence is CASRPEADLGEQYF. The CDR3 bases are TGTGCCAGCCGACCGGAGGCAGATCTGGGTGAGCAGTACTTC.

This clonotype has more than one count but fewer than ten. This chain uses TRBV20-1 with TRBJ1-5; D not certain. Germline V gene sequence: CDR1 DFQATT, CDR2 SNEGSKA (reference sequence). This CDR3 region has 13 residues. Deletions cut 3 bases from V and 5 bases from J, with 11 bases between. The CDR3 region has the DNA TGCAGTGCTAGCAAGGGCAGCCATCAGCCCCAGCATTTT. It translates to CSASKGSHQPQHF.

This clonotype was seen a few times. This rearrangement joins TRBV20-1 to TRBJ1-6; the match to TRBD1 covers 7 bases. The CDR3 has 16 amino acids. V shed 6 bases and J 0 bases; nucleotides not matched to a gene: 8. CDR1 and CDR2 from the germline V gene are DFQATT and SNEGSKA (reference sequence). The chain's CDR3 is CSASTGFSSYNSPLHF. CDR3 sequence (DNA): TGCAGTGCCTCGACAGGGTTTAGCTCCTATAATTCACCCCTCCACTTT.

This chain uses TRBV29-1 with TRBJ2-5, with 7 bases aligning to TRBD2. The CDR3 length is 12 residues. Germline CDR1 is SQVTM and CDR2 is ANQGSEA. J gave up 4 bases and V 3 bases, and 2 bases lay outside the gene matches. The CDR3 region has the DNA TGCAGCGTTGACAGGGAGGGAGAGACCCAGTACTTC. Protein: CSVDREGETQYF.

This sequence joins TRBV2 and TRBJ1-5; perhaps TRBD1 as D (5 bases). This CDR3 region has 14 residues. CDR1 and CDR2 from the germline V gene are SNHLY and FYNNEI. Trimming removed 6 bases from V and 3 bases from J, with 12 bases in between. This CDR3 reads CASRIDSFNQPQHF. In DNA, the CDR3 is TGTGCCAGCAGGATTGACAGCTTCAATCAGCCCCAGCATTTT.

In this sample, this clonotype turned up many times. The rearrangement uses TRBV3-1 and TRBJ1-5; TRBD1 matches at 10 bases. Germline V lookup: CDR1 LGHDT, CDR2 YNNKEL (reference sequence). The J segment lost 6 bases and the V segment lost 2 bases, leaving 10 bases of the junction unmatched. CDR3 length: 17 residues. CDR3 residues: CASSQSPGQGPPQPQHF. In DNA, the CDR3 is TGTGCCAGCAGCCAATCCCCGGGACAGGGGCCCCCTCAGCCCCAGCATTTT.

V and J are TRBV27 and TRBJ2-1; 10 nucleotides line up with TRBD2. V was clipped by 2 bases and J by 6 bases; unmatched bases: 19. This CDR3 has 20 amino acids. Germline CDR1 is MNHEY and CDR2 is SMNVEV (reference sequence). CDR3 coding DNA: TGTGCCAGCAGTTTAGTGTTTCCAGCGGGAGGGTTTGCTTTGGGCAATGAGCAGTTCTTC. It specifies CASSLVFPAGGFALGNEQFF.

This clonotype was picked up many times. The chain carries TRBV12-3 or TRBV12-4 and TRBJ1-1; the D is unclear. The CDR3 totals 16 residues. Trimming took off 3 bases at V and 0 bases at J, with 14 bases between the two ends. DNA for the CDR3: TGTGCCAGCAGTTTCCTTTTAATTGGCATGAACACTGAAGCTTTCTTT. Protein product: CASSFLLIGMNTEAFF.